The sequence of this T cell receptor beta chain was determined in a study of PD-L1 blockade in urothelial cancer. Documented time point: pretreatment peripheral blood. This clone was observed a single time. Some clones are missing from TCRdb's copy, which holds only in-frame ones; the method was immunoSEQ multiplex PCR. The sample lists roughly 87,000 clones; roughly 90% were seen once. V shed 5 bases and J shed 3 bases, with 18 bases lying between them. The CDR3 contains 16 residues. Germline CDR1 and CDR2: LNHDA and SQIVND (reference sequence). This receptor was obtained from a woman aged 80 or older with urothelial cancer. V usage is TRBV19 and J usage is TRBJ2-3; possible D gene TRBD2, 5 bases. The source material was PBMCs, sampled around atezolizumab (anti-PD-L1) treatment. CDR3 in DNA: TGTGCCAGTAGTGTCCGTCGGCGGGCTAGGACAGATACGCAGTATTTT. Protein sequence: CASSVRRRARTDTQYF.